The rows below give T cell receptor beta chains drawn from one sample of a study of shared clonotypes between healthy human individuals. Sequencing used immunoSEQ multiplex PCR; TCRdb keeps in-frame clones, though not all of them. Here the sample spans under 850,000 clones, 72% being singletons. Sequenced input: memory CD4+ T cells sorted from blood. The receptors were sampled from a woman aged 30 to 39 in good health. Both conserved end residues are part of each CDR3. A D gene is named only where the DNA matches it firmly. Size is omitted from some rows. Given values are once, few, many or a class for expanded clones.

>14|NA|TRBV7-9|TRBJ2-7|NA
CASSLEEGKYEQYF
TGTGCCAGCAGCTTAGAGGAGGGGAAGTACGAGCAGTACTTC
>16|NA|TRBV9|TRBJ1-1|TRBD1
CASSGRDRDPNTEAFF
TGTGCCAGCAGCGGCCGGGACAGAGACCCGAACACTGAAGCTTTCTTT
>12|few|TRBV27|TRBJ2-7|NA
CASSPQTGEQYF
TGTGCCAGCAGTCCGCAGACAGGAGAGCAGTACTTC
>17|few|TRBV4-1|TRBJ2-1|TRBD2
CASSHRLAGFTYNEQFF
TGCGCCAGCAGCCACCGACTAGCGGGTTTCACCTACAATGAGCAGTTCTTC
>11|NA|TRBV29-1|TRBJ2-1|NA
CSVVTYNEQFF
TGCAGCGTCGTAACCTACAATGAGCAGTTCTTC
>14|NA|TRBV5-6|TRBJ1-2|NA
CASSSGRFHYGYTF
TGTGCCAGCAGCTCGGGACGCTTCCACTATGGCTACACCTTC
>16|few|TRBV12-2|TRBJ1-4|NA
CASRFCKQGAREKLFF
TGTGCAAGTCGCTTTTGTAAACAGGGGGCGCGTGAAAAACTGTTTTTT
>13|NA|TRBV19|TRBJ2-7|NA
CASSYPGTYEQYF
TGTGCCAGTAGCTACCCCGGGACCTACGAGCAGTACTTC
>15|NA|TRBV14|TRBJ2-1|TRBD2
CASSPLAGTGNKQFF
TGTGCCAGCAGCCCCTTAGCGGGAACGGGCAATAAGCAGTTCTTC
>15|many|TRBV7-9|TRBJ1-2|TRBD1
CASSPRTGLNYGYTF
TGTGCCAGCAGCCCCCGGACAGGATTGAACTATGGCTACACCTTC
>15|many|TRBV19|TRBJ2-2|NA
CASSIVNLNTGELFF
TGTGCCAGTAGTATAGTAAACTTGAACACCGGGGAGCTGTTTTTT
>15|few|TRBV14|TRBJ2-7|NA
CASSQDSPRSYEQYF
TGTGCCAGCAGCCAAGATTCGCCTCGCTCCTACGAGCAGTACTTC
>14|NA|TRBV5-1|TRBJ2-5|NA
CASSHSGSQETQYF
TGCGCCAGCAGCCATTCAGGGTCCCAAGAGACCCAGTACTTC
>15|NA|TRBV19|TRBJ1-5|NA
CASSIDGGSWQPQHF
TGTGCCAGTAGTATAGATGGGGGGTCTTGGCAGCCCCAGCATTTT
>11|NA|TRBV28|TRBJ1-1|NA
CASGMNTEAFF
TGTGCCAGCGGTATGAACACTGAAGCTTTCTTT
>14|NA|TRBV27|TRBJ2-1|TRBD1
CASSSTGGTGEQFF
TGTGCCAGCAGTTCGACAGGGGGTACAGGTGAGCAGTTCTTC
>13|few|TRBV29-1|TRBJ2-5|TRBD2
CSVASGAQETQYF
TGCAGCGTTGCCAGCGGGGCACAAGAGACCCAGTACTTC
>14|few|TRBV6-4|TRBJ2-3|NA
CASSDSGSTDTQYF
TGTGCCAGCAGTGACAGCGGGAGCACAGATACGCAGTATTTT
>15|few|TRBV4-2|TRBJ1-2|NA
CASSLGGVEDYGYTF
TGTGCCAGCAGCCTGGGGGGGGTAGAGGACTATGGCTACACCTTC
>14|few|TRBV27|TRBJ2-7|NA
CASSLKYGSYEQYF
TGTGCCAGCAGTTTAAAATACGGTTCCTACGAGCAGTACTTC
>15|NA|TRBV5-5|TRBJ1-2|NA
CASSLPTGTSGGYTF
TGTGCCAGCAGCCTCCCGACAGGAACGTCGGGTGGCTACACCTTC
>16|few|TRBV30|TRBJ1-5|NA
CACNLGQGESNQPQHF
TGTGCCTGCAACCTTGGGCAGGGCGAGAGCAATCAGCCCCAGCATTTT
>13|once|TRBV6-1|TRBJ2-5|TRBD1
CASSGQGKETQYF
TGTGCCAGCAGTGGACAGGGGAAAGAGACCCAGTACTTC
>14|NA|TRBV28|TRBJ2-7|NA
CASSDLALLYEQYF
TGTGCCAGCAGTGACCTAGCGTTACTCTACGAGCAGTACTTC
>19|NA|TRBV5-7|TRBJ2-7|TRBD1
CASSLRGCRPQGKAYEQYF
TGTGCCAGCAGCTTGCGGGGATGTAGGCCACAGGGGAAGGCGTACGAGCAGTACTTC
>11|NA|TRBV7-8|TRBJ1-1|NA
CASRSGSGAFF
TGTGCCAGCAGGTCAGGGTCCGGAGCTTTCTTT
>15|NA|TRBV28|TRBJ2-7|NA
CASISGTAYNYEQYF
TGTGCCAGCATCTCCGGGACCGCCTACAACTACGAGCAGTACTTC
>15|NA|TRBV27|TRBJ2-3|NA
CASSLLLQGSDTQYF
TGTGCCAGCAGTTTACTTCTGCAGGGATCAGATACGCAGTATTTT
>15|NA|TRBV28|TRBJ1-4|TRBD1
CASSARTGRYEKLFF
TGTGCCAGCAGTGCTCGGACAGGGAGATATGAAAAACTGTTTTTT
>14|NA|TRBV5-1|TRBJ2-7|TRBD2
CASSHGLAGDEQYF
TGCGCCAGCAGCCACGGACTAGCGGGAGACGAGCAGTACTTC
>18|NA|TRBV28|TRBJ2-2|TRBD2
CASSSQGTSGGGSGELFF
TGTGCCAGCAGTTCCCAAGGGACTAGCGGGGGCGGCAGCGGGGAGCTGTTTTTT
>12|NA|TRBV7-9|TRBJ1-1|NA
CASSPRDTEAFF
TGTGCCAGCAGCCCCCGGGACACTGAAGCTTTCTTT
>15|few|TRBV6-5|TRBJ2-1|NA
CASMRDRFSYNEQFF
TGTGCCAGCATGAGGGACCGATTCTCCTACAATGAGCAGTTCTTC
>16|NA|TRBV19|TRBJ1-2|NA
CASSSRTAFAMYGYTF
TGTGCCAGTAGTTCTAGGACAGCCTTCGCTATGTATGGCTACACCTTC
>13|NA|TRBV10-3|TRBJ2-1|TRBD1
CAIGRTGGNEQFF
TGTGCCATCGGTAGAACAGGGGGCAATGAGCAGTTCTTC
>14|NA|TRBV25-1|TRBJ2-3|NA
CASSEGDSWDTQYF
TGTGCCAGCAGTGAAGGGGACTCTTGGGATACGCAGTATTTT
>13|NA|TRBV11-2|TRBJ1-1|NA
CASSFDRNTEAFF
TGTGCCAGCAGCTTCGATAGGAACACTGAAGCTTTCTTT
>11|NA|TRBV6-1|TRBJ2-5|NA
CASSALETQYF
TGTGCCAGCAGTGCTTTAGAGACCCAGTACTTC
>15|once|TRBV5-6|TRBJ2-7|TRBD2
CASSLASAGGREQYF
TGTGCCAGCAGCTTGGCGTCAGCGGGAGGGCGCGAGCAGTACTTC
>16|NA|TRBV7-3|TRBJ2-3|TRBD2
CASSSGLAGHTDTQYF
TGTGCCAGCAGCTCCGGACTAGCGGGTCACACAGATACGCAGTATTTT
>12|many|TRBV7-8|TRBJ1-2|NA
CASSLGRDGYTF
TGTGCCAGCAGCTTAGGCAGGGATGGCTACACCTTC
>16|NA|TRBV4-1|TRBJ2-5|NA
CASSQPRRSGFETQYF
TGCGCCAGCAGCCAACCTAGAAGGAGCGGTTTCGAGACCCAGTACTTC
>13|NA|TRBV6-5|TRBJ2-2|TRBD2
CASRGLGTGELFF
TGTGCCAGCAGAGGACTAGGGACCGGGGAGCTGTTTTTT
>15|once|TRBV4-1|TRBJ1-6|NA
CASSPGMDGPRDLHF
TGCGCCAGCAGCCCAGGGATGGACGGCCCCCGGGACCTCCACTTT
>16|NA|TRBV6-5|TRBJ2-5|NA
CASSYSRWVEEETQYF
TGTGCCAGCAGTTACAGTCGTTGGGTAGAGGAAGAGACCCAGTACTTC
>13|NA|TRBV30|TRBJ2-1|NA
CAWSRRVGDEQFF
TGTGCCTGGAGCCGGCGGGTAGGGGATGAGCAGTTCTTC
>15|NA|TRBV18|TRBJ2-2|TRBD2
CASSIGRTNTGELFF
TGTGCCAGCTCAATCGGGAGGACGAACACCGGGGAGCTGTTTTTT
>11|NA|TRBV28|TRBJ2-7|NA
CASSPAVKQYF
TGTGCCAGCAGTCCCGCTGTTAAGCAGTACTTC
>17|once|TRBV4-1|TRBJ2-1|TRBD2
CASSQGSLAGIYNEQFF
TGCGCCAGCAGCCAAGGGTCCCTAGCGGGAATTTACAATGAGCAGTTCTTC
>12|NA|TRBV9|TRBJ2-7|TRBD1
CASSMTGYEQYF
TGTGCCAGCAGCATGACAGGGTACGAGCAGTACTTC
>12|NA|TRBV15|TRBJ1-2|NA
CATSRDLYGYTF
TGTGCCACCAGCAGAGATTTATATGGCTACACCTTC
>9|few|TRBV4-2|TRBJ2-7|NA
CAIRHEQYF
TGTGCCATTCGGCACGAGCAGTACTTC